This T cell receptor (beta chain) originates from a study of blood T cell dynamics during melanoma immunotherapy (dated by TCRdb to 2020 to 2021). About the study as a whole: The patients had metastatic melanoma and were given first-line pembrolizumab or nivolumab plus ipilimumab as standard of care in the United Kingdom. To find early correlates of response, peripheral T cell receptor repertoires were profiled in metastatic melanoma patients before and after one cycle of checkpoint inhibitor therapy. A training cohort was formed from consecutive patients, and a further independent group of patients from the same centre was pooled into an external validation set. What the study reported, not specific to this receptor: Patients who later achieved disease control showed a bifurcated PBMC repertoire reorganization at W3, with increased clonality or increased diversity, unlike progressors. Whether the T cell clones driving repertoire changes were melanoma-specific or reflected general immune activation could not be determined in the study. The relatively small sample size was recognized as a factor that could limit how well the results generalize.

Every bulk PBMC sample was loaded with the same fixed amount of about 380 ng of DNA. Following the manufacturer instructions, the immunoSEQ TCRb Assay kit was used to amplify TCR beta CDR3 sequences from genomic DNA. The KAPA Library Quantification Kit for Illumina platforms was used to quantify the pooled libraries by qPCR. Pooled libraries were clustered at roughly 0.6-1.1 pM and sequenced on an Illumina NextSeq 500. The published analysis was carried out like this. TCR data were analyzed using immunoSEQ ANALYZER and the R LymphoSeq package. A rearrangement efficiency score was calculated as productive divided by the sum of productive and non-productive CDR3 sequences. Within each patient, timepoints were compared pairwise for clonality, measured with the Gini coefficient, and for diversity, measured with the Renyi index at alpha=1. Clonal relatedness, based on an edit distance of 3, and repertoire similarity, based on the Bhattacharyya coefficient, were both computed in LymphoSeq. To classify response, a linear discriminant analysis based on week-3 changes in clonality and diversity was built using the R MASS and caret packages. TCRdb retrieved this table from immuneACCESS and kept in-frame rearrangements only. Not all clones are present; in checked studies, unresolved V genes account for under half, and no reason is known for the remainder. V and J calls and clone size are those listed in that table; D and trimming were worked out from the DNA. The sample yields approximately 15,000 clones; around nine tenths were counted once. Around 0.84% of the sample is in the top ten clones.

V loses 4 bases of germline sequence and J loses 3 bases, and the interval between the two ends is 20 bases. The cysteine opens and the phenylalanine closes a CDR3 of 17 amino acids. Only the CDR3 part of the read is kept: 51 bases, read in frame from the first base. For CDR1 and CDR2, the germline V gene lists MDHEN and SYDVKM. A remark on this clone: What this receptor recognizes is not known. No quality values exist for individual bases; no much larger clone is one base distant.

The meaning of the sample's time point label: week 3, after first cycle of checkpoint inhibitor. Blood samples were collected before treatment (T0) and at week 3 (W3), after the first cycle of checkpoint blockade. Except for two patients with rapid clinical progression, response was assessed 12 weeks after the first infusion by RECIST 1.1; disease control meant complete response, partial response or stable disease. Patients were excluded for prior systemic cancer treatment, concomitant immunosuppressant therapy or synchronous other active malignancies. Bulk PBMC and plasma cell-free DNA were both sequenced for TCR beta so that circulating cells and T cell turnover could be tracked. Lymphoprep and SepMate tubes were used to isolate PBMC from blood, and red cell lysis was then performed. QIAamp DNA Blood Mini kits were used to extract DNA from both PBMC and sorted T cell subsets.

The chain couples TRBV28 to TRBJ2-3; too little of a D gene remains to name it. The source material was blood, sampled from a patient treated with checkpoint blockade. The receptor was isolated from a human donor with melanoma. The DNA is TGTGCCAGCAGTTCCCCGTTTAGGCTGGCAGATACAGATACGCAGTATTTT. Its protein is CASSSPFRLADTDTQYF.